These 15 T cell receptor beta chains were sequenced from one sample in a study of cytomegalovirus exposure and HLA in healthy donors. Researchers ran the PCR with 60 Vbeta and 13 Jbeta primers. Using immunoSEQ multiplex PCR, the repertoire was profiled, and TCRdb retains in-frame clones only, with some absent. Here the sample spans 120,000 or so clones, less than 85% being singletons. Sequenced material: PBMCs. The receptors were gathered from a female donor in good health and CMV-seronegative.

The gene calls are TRBV14 and TRBJ2-5, with D tentatively TRBD1 (6 bases). The J call may be faulty, since TRBJ2-7 better matches the DNA end. Germline V lookup: CDR1 SGHDN, CDR2 FVKESK. The CDR3 runs to 15 residues. CDR3 amino acids: CASSQDSGHPYEQYF. The CDR3 coding sequence is TGTGCCAGCAGCCAAGATTCGGGACACCCTTACGAGCAGTACTTC.

This chain joins TRBV19 and TRBJ1-2, with a tentative D call TRBD1 (6 bases). Trimming shortened V by 8 bases and J by 4 bases, and 14 bases separated the two germline ends. The CDR3 is 13 residues long. Germline CDR1 LNHDA, CDR2 SQIVND (reference sequence). CDR3 nucleotide sequence: TGTGCCAGTGCGGGCCAGGGGATCTATGGCTACACCTTC. It yields the protein CASAGQGIYGYTF.

This chain uses TRBV19 with TRBJ2-2; 7 positions agree with TRBD1. The CDR3 extends over 15 amino acids. The V segment lost 5 bases and the J segment 4 bases; nucleotides outside the gene matches: 7. Looked up from germline, CDR1 is LNHDA and CDR2 is SQIVND (reference sequence). The DNA for the CDR3 is TGTGCCAGTAGTCGCCGGGACAGAACCACCGGGGAGCTGTTTTTT. Translated, it gives CASSRRDRTTGELFF.

A word on this clone: Germline and junction disagree at one end, which may indicate a read error. V is TRBV7-9 and J is TRBJ2-3; 8 nucleotides agree with TRBD2. Germline V lookup: CDR1 SEHNR, CDR2 FQNEAQ (reference sequence). The CDR3 runs to 16 residues. CDR3 sequence: CSSSRSTSGGADTQYF. The CDR3 DNA reads as TGTTCCAGCAGCCGTTCAACCTCGGGGGGGGCAGATACGCAGTATTTT.

The chain has TRBV9 and TRBJ2-7, with 8 bases lining up with TRBD1. The CDR3 totals 15 residues. Germline values: CDR1 SGDLS, CDR2 YYNGEE. The junction had 12 bases not matched to a gene; V was cut back by 4 bases and J by 6 bases. CDR3 sequence: CASSPGQGYQFEQYF. CDR3 sequence (DNA): TGTGCCAGCAGCCCTGGACAGGGCTATCAGTTCGAGCAGTACTTC.

The DNA of the CDR3 is TGTGCCAGTAGTATAGGACAGGAGAGGACAAATGGCTACACCTTC. This translates into CASSIGQERTNGYTF. The chain combines TRBV19 with TRBJ1-2, with D possibly being TRBD1 (6 bases). The germline CDR1 and CDR2 sequences are LNHDA and SQIVND (reference sequence). The length of the CDR3 is 15 residues. V lost 1 base and J lost 6, with 15 bases in between.

V and J are TRBV7-6 and TRBJ1-1, with D tentatively TRBD1 (5 bases). Germline CDR1 and CDR2: SGHVS and FNYEAQ. The CDR3 runs 16 residues. The V end lost 2 bases, the J end lost 5 bases, and 18 bases lay between the germline ends. The CDR3 DNA is TGTGCCAGCAGCTTACTCGGCCCAGGGTCGAGGACTGAAGCTTTCTTT. As protein: CASSLLGPGSRTEAFF.

The rearrangement links TRBV7-3 to TRBJ2-3, with 7 bases matching TRBD2. In germline, CDR1 is SGHTA, CDR2 FQGTGA. There are 18 residues in the CDR3. The ends lost 0 bases at V and 0 bases at J; junction bases unmatched: 9. CDR3 residues: CASSLTSSGGGSTDTQYF. The CDR3 DNA sequence: TGTGCCAGCAGCTTAACCTCGTCCGGGGGAGGGAGCACAGATACGCAGTATTTT.

This clone was counted once. The chain employs TRBV6-5 and TRBJ1-1; D perhaps matches TRBD1 (5 bases). The CDR3 has 14 amino acids. Trimming pared 1 base from V and 6 bases from J, leaving 12 bases between. The germline CDR1 and CDR2 sequences are MNHEY and SVGAGI. CDR3 in DNA: TGTGCCAGCAGTTACTTGGGAGGGGCGGCTGAAGCTTTCTTT. This encodes CASSYLGGAAEAFF.

The chain recombines TRBV7-8 with TRBJ2-1, with 9 bases lining up with TRBD2. Germline loops: CDR1 SGHVS, CDR2 FQNEAQ. After removal of 0 bases from V and 4 bases from J, the junction contained 7 bases not matched to a gene. This CDR3 is built from 17 residues. The DNA of the CDR3 is TGTGCCAGCAGCTTAGCTGCATTAGCGGGGGCGTACAATGAGCAGTTCTTC. It specifies CASSLAALAGAYNEQFF.

The rearrangement joins TRBV7-9 to TRBJ1-1; 8 bases line up with TRBD1. After removal of 3 bases from V and 5 bases from J, the junction contained 5 bases not matched to a gene. This CDR3 is built from 14 residues. CDR1 is SEHNR, CDR2 FQNEAQ, per germline (reference sequence). The CDR3 sequence: CASSFQGAWTEAFF. CDR3 in DNA: TGTGCCAGCAGCTTTCAGGGGGCTTGGACTGAAGCTTTCTTT.

The chain is built from TRBV11-2 and TRBJ2-1; 7 nucleotides line up with TRBD2. The germline V gene has CDR1 SGHAT and CDR2 FQNNGV. With 5 bases clipped from V and 7 bases from J, the junction kept 8 bases outside the gene matches. This CDR3 has 14 amino acids. The CDR3 DNA reads TGTGCCAGCAGCAGGGGCGGGAGTAGAAATGAGCAGTTCTTC. Protein product: CASSRGGSRNEQFF.

This clone was seen only a few times. This chain uses TRBV4-1 with TRBJ2-1; 11 bases fit TRBD2. Germline CDR1 is MGHRA and CDR2 is YSYEKL. This CDR3 region has 15 residues. The V gene end was trimmed by 5 bases and the J gene end by 4 bases; junction bases not matched to a gene: 4. CDR3 sequence reads: CASSVLAGAYNEQFF. DNA of the CDR3: TGCGCCAGCAGCGTACTAGCGGGAGCGTACAATGAGCAGTTCTTC.

This sequence joins TRBV5-1 and TRBJ1-1; possible D gene TRBD1, 5 bases. Germline-derived CDR1 and CDR2 are SGHRS and YFSETQ. CDR3 length: 15 residues. V lost 6 bases and J lost 0, with 15 bases in between. CDR3 DNA: TGCGCCAGCACCCTGCAAGGGGCCGTGAACACTGAAGCTTTCTTT. As protein: CASTLQGAVNTEAFF.

The chain is built from TRBV7-2 and TRBJ2-3; D is possibly TRBD2 (7 bases). Germline CDR1 is SGHTA and CDR2 is FQGNSA. Trimming stripped 5 bases from V and 5 bases from J, with 20 bases between. The CDR3 spans 16 residues. CDR3 DNA sequence: TGTGCCAGCAGCCGGGGGCCTACTCGCGGGAGAGATACGCAGTATTTT. Translating it yields CASSRGPTRGRDTQYF.